What follows are 18 T cell receptor beta chains derived from one specimen sequenced in a study of blood T cell repertoires in COVID-19 (dated by TCRdb to the early 2020s). The library was made by the immunoSEQ multiplex PCR assay. The source is immuneACCESS, and TCRdb retained only in-frame sequences with V and J called. Part of the clones is not carried over; for the studies checked, unresolved V genes explain less than half of this, and the remainder is unexplained. The sample table contains 40,000 to 50,000 clones; only one count was recorded for 90% of them. The ten largest clones represent about 3.8% of the sample. The specimen sequenced was peripheral blood. The receptors originated from a human donor in a cohort sampled during active COVID-19.

This clone was observed a single time. The V call is TRBV21-1, the J call TRBJ2-7; TRBD1 is taken as the D call from the table, unchecked against the DNA. TRBV21-1 is a pseudogene locus. The length of the CDR3 is 15 residues. The chain's CDR3 is CASSKARQGTYEQYV. CDR3 sequence (DNA): TGTGCCAGCAGCAAAGCAAGACAGGGAACCTACGAGCAGTACGTC.

The chain links TRBV10-3 to TRBJ1-2, with D possibly being TRBD1 (6 bases). Trimming removed 8 bases from V and 2 bases from J, with 21 bases in between. This CDR3 comprises 16 residues. Germline CDR1 is ENHRY and CDR2 is SYGVKD. As DNA, the CDR3 is TGTGCCATCGGGGGCTACGCGAGAACGAGAAACTATGGCTACACCTTC. Translation: CAIGGYARTRNYGYTF.

The chain couples TRBV11-3 to TRBJ2-7; TRBD1 is a possible D gene (6 bases). Per germline, CDR1 SGHNT and CDR2 YENEEA. CDR3 length: 14 amino acids. V was trimmed by 5 bases and J by 0 bases, leaving 11 bases between them. Here the CDR3 reads CASSPHRASYEQYV. Written as DNA, the CDR3 is TGTGCCAGCAGCCCCCACAGGGCCTCCTACGAGCAGTACGTC.

This clone has only one observation. The CDR3 spells CASSDRGIGNTIYF. The CDR3 nucleotides are TGCGCCAGCAGCGACAGGGGTATTGGAAACACCATATATTTT. This chain joins TRBV5-1 and TRBJ1-3; TRBD1 agrees at 8 bases. Germline CDR1 reads SGHRS; CDR2 reads YFSETQ. V gave up 4 bases and J gave up 3 bases; unmatched junction bases: 3. CDR3 length: 14 amino acids.

The sample holds a few counts of this clone. As DNA, the CDR3 is TGTGCCAGCAGCTCGCAAGCCTATATAGGACAGGACAACGAGCAGTACTTC. It encodes CASSSQAYIGQDNEQYF. The genes are TRBV7-9 and TRBJ2-7, with 7 bases aligning to TRBD1. With 4 bases clipped from V and 5 bases from J, the junction kept 17 bases outside the gene matches. This CDR3 spans 17 amino acids. Germline V CDR1 and CDR2: SEHNR, FQNEAQ (reference sequence).

The rearrangement joins TRBV7-5 to TRBJ2-1; no check of the table's D call, TRBD2, against the DNA was made. TRBV7-5 counts as a pseudogene. The CDR3 has 17 amino acids. This CDR3 reads CARSSRGEREPPNEQFF. The CDR3 coding sequence is TGTGCCAGAAGCTCTCGAGGTGAGCGGGAGCCCCCCAATGAGCAGTTCTTC.

V is TRBV6-5 and J is TRBJ1-2; possible D gene TRBD1, 5 bases. Germline V gene data show CDR1 as MNHEY and CDR2 as SVGAGI. The CDR3 runs to 13 residues. Trimming took off 7 bases at V and 2 bases at J, with 11 bases between the two ends. The DNA for the CDR3 is TGTGCCAGCACCTCGGACACAAACTATGGCTACACCTTC. Its protein product is CASTSDTNYGYTF.

The V and J genes are TRBV27 and TRBJ1-2; TRBD1 aligns across 7 bases. CDR1 MNHEY and CDR2 SMNVEV come from the germline V gene (reference sequence). There are 13 residues in the CDR3. With V trimmed by 6 bases and J by 6 bases, 7 bases remained unmatched. In DNA, the CDR3 is TGTGCCAGCAGGGGGACAGCCTCAAATGGCTACACCTTC. Protein sequence: CASRGTASNGYTF.

The V gene is TRBV3-1 (or the pseudogene TRBV3-2), the J gene TRBJ2-7, with D perhaps TRBD2 (6 bases). The CDR3 runs to 13 residues. V shed 6 bases and J shed 4 bases, with 13 bases lying between them. CDR1 is LGHDT and CDR2 is YNNKEL in the germline V gene (reference sequence). This CDR3 reads CASRGTSNYEQYF. CDR3 nucleotide sequence: TGTGCCAGCAGAGGGACTTCGAATTACGAGCAGTACTTC.

The chain uses TRBV6-6 and TRBJ2-5, with a tentative D call TRBD1 (6 bases). Trimming shortened V by 5 bases and J by 4 bases, and 14 bases separated the two germline ends. The length of the CDR3 is 14 residues. Germline assignment: CDR1 MNHNY and CDR2 SVGAGI (reference sequence). CDR3 sequence: CASSAGGGGETQYF. As DNA, the CDR3 is TGTGCCAGCAGTGCTGGGGGCGGTGGAGAGACCCAGTACTTC.

V gene TRBV27 combines with J gene TRBJ2-3; D may be TRBD2 (5 bases). Deletions cut 5 bases from V and 2 bases from J, with 11 bases between. CDR1 is MNHEY, CDR2 SMNVEV, per germline (reference sequence). CDR3 length: 14 residues. The CDR3 DNA is TGTGCCAGCAGTCGTTTACGGGACACAGATACGCAGTATTTT. Protein: CASSRLRDTDTQYF.

This clone was picked up one time. The chain couples TRBV2 to TRBJ1-5; D ambiguous. Germline lookup yields CDR1 SNHLY and CDR2 FYNNEI. V shed 1 base and J shed 2 bases, with 9 bases lying between them. This CDR3 region has 15 residues. In DNA, the CDR3 is TGTGCCAGCAGTGAAGACGTAGTTCGCAATCAGCCCCAGCATTTT. Residues: CASSEDVVRNQPQHF. Complete variable domain (other parts from reference TRBV2 and TRBJ1-5): EPEVTQTPSHQVTQMGQEVILRCVPISNHLYFYWYRQILGQKVEFLVSFYNNEISEKSEIFDDQFSVERPDGSNFTLKIRSTKLEDSAMYFCASSEDVVRNQPQHFGDGTRLSIL.

The V call is TRBV19, the J call TRBJ2-1, with a tentative D call TRBD2 (6 bases). V was shortened by 5 bases and J by 10 bases, with 12 bases between the two germline ends. CDR1 and CDR2 from the germline V gene are LNHDA and SQIVND (reference sequence). This CDR3 comprises 12 residues. This CDR3 is CASSPWGREQFF. Here the CDR3 DNA reads TGTGCCAGTAGTCCATGGGGGAGGGAGCAGTTCTTC.

The gene calls are TRBV5-5 and TRBJ2-7; D might be TRBD1 (6 bases). V lost 5 bases to trimming and J lost 4 bases, with 25 bases between them. This CDR3 contains 17 residues. Looked up from germline, CDR1 is SGHKS and CDR2 is YYEKEE (reference sequence). CDR3 amino acids: CASSNTAGAPSVYEQYV. CDR3 bases: TGTGCCAGCAGTAATACCGCAGGGGCACCAAGCGTGTACGAGCAGTACGTC.

The rearrangement uses TRBV27 and TRBJ1-3, with 7 nucleotides matching TRBD1. From germline, CDR1 is MNHEY and CDR2 SMNVEV (reference sequence). The length of the CDR3 is 16 residues. J was trimmed by 4 bases and V by 0 bases; bases with no gene match: 6. In DNA, the CDR3 is TGTGCCAGCAGTTTATCTGGGACAGCTGGAGGAAACACCATATATTTT. Its protein is CASSLSGTAGGNTIYF.

This chain connects TRBV5-1 to TRBJ2-7; tentative D call: TRBD2 (6 bases). Trimming left V 0 bases short and J 3 bases short, with 10 bases between. Per germline, CDR1 SGHRS and CDR2 YFSETQ. CDR3 length: 14 amino acids. The CDR3, as DNA: TGCGCCAGCAGCTTGGGTGCGGGAAACTACGAGCAGTACTTC. Amino acid sequence: CASSLGAGNYEQYF. The entire variable domain, with the rest obtained from reference TRBV5-1 and TRBJ2-7, is as follows: KAGVTQTPRYLIKTRGQQVTLSCSPISGHRSVSWYQQTPGQGLQFLFEYFSETQRNKGNFPGRFSGRQFSNSRSEMNVSTLELGDSALYLCASSLGAGNYEQYFGPGTRLTVT.

This clone was observed a single time. The chain carries TRBV24-1 and TRBJ2-5, with a possible D match to TRBD2 (6 bases). V lost 1 base, J lost 14 bases, and 22 bases lay in between. Per germline, CDR1 KGHDR and CDR2 SFDVKD. The CDR3 sequence is 15 residues long. The CDR3 DNA sequence: TGTGCCACCAGTGATTTTTCCTCCCCCAGGGAGGTGTACTACTTC. This encodes CATSDFSSPREVYYF.

The rearrangement uses TRBV4-1 and TRBJ2-1, with 11 bases matching TRBD2. V shed 1 base and J 9 bases; nucleotides not matched to a gene: 11. CDR1 is MGHRA and CDR2 is YSYEKL in the germline V gene. This CDR3 has 17 residues. DNA for the CDR3: TGCGCCAGCAGCCAAGTAAATTTAGCGGGAGGGCCAGGTGAGCAGTTCTTC. Its protein is CASSQVNLAGGPGEQFF.